The T cell receptor (beta chain) described here comes from a study of T-cell reconstitution after alpha-beta-depleted transplantation in children. This clonotype was observed at least ten times. Unique molecular identifiers tagged the TCRbeta library. TCRdb processed the PCR reads anew with MiXCR; each CDR3 protein has one entry. The repertoire includes hundreds of thousands of distinct CDR3 sequences, roughly 9% of them detected once, and 5% to 7% sits in the top ten. The germline V gene has CDR1 KGHDR and CDR2 SFDVKD. The CDR3 sequence is 15 residues long. V shed 3 bases and J 4 bases; nucleotides not matched to a gene: 6.

The chain uses TRBV24-1 and TRBJ2-7, with 9 bases fitting TRBD1. The source was PBMCs from the stem cell graft donor, collected from the stem cell graft. This clonotype was obtained from a human donor who donated a stem cell graft to a child with acute lymphoblastic leukemia. CDR3 sequence reads: CATSDQDRGLYEQYF. The DNA for the CDR3 is TGTGCCACCAGTGATCAGGACAGGGGATTGTACGAGCAGTACTTC.